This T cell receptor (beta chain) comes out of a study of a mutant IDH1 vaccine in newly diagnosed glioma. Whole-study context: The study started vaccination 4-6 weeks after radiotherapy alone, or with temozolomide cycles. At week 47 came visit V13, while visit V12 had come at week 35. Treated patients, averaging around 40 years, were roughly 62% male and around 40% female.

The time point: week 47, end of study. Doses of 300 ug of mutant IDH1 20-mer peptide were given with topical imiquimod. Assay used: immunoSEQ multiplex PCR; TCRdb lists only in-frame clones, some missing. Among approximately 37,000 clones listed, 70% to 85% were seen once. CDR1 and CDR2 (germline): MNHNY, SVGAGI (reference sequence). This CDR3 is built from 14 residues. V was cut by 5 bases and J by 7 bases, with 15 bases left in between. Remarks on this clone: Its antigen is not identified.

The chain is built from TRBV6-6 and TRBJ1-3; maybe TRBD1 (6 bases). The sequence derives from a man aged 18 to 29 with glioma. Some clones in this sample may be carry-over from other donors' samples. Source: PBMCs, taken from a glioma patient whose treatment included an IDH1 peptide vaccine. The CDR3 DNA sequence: TGTGCCAGCAGTACCGGGACACGGGGGAACACCATATATTTT. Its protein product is CASSTGTRGNTIYF.